These T cell receptor beta chains were read from a single sample in a study of tumor-infiltrating T cells and Merkel cell polyomavirus. The repertoire was sequenced with immunoSEQ multiplex PCR; TCRdb's copy has only in-frame clones and lacks some. The sample lists 20,000 to 25,000 clones, about 90% occurring once. The sequenced material came from lymph node tissue. The receptors stem from a man aged 50 or older with Merkel cell carcinoma. Both conserved end residues are trimmed from each CDR3. The D gene is left open where the match is weak.

V gene	J gene	D gene	CDR3 protein
TRBV7-6	TRBJ1-5	TRBD1	ASSLVQGAGQPQH
TRBV5-6	TRBJ2-3	TRBD2	ASSEQGLAVFQKDTQY
TRBV5-6	TRBJ1-1	-	ASSLAGLMNTEAF
TRBV7-9	TRBJ1-6	-	ASSLGRTYNSPLH
TRBV9	TRBJ2-5	TRBD1	ASSGRGGTGSEAQY
TRBV2	TRBJ2-3	TRBD2	ASSPTSGYTDTQY
TRBV6-1	TRBJ2-2	TRBD1	ASSEGLDRGAGELF
TRBV28	TRBJ2-7	TRBD2	ASSPGTSGSPYEQY
TRBV14	TRBJ2-1	TRBD1	ASSRNRGLRDNEQF
TRBV18	TRBJ1-2	TRBD1	ASSPNRGQGYGYT
TRBV28	TRBJ1-2	TRBD1	ASSLFPGRGHGYT
TRBV28	TRBJ1-4	TRBD1	ASSSYRGLEEKLF
TRBV6-6	TRBJ2-7	TRBD2	ASSYPRAGGRYEQY
TRBV2	TRBJ2-7	-	ASSDRGNYEQY
TRBV28	TRBJ2-7	-	ASSTYEQY
TRBV29-1	TRBJ1-2	TRBD1	SVDRANYGYT
TRBV7-3	TRBJ2-1	-	ASSPMSLRGNEQF
TRBV14	TRBJ1-1	TRBD1	ASSQRQGAYTEAF
TRBV19	TRBJ2-5	TRBD2	ASSIGTSGFQETQY
TRBV11-3	TRBJ2-4	-	ASSLEGGGGNIQY
TRBV2	TRBJ2-3	TRBD1	ASRLGQGSGDTQY
TRBV6-4	TRBJ1-1	-	ASSALTGSEAF
TRBV5-5	TRBJ1-2	TRBD1	ASSPNGDSSGYT
TRBV30	TRBJ1-5	-	AWSPSNSQPQH
TRBV7-8	TRBJ2-1	TRBD2	ASSPGGPNEQF
TRBV14	TRBJ2-7	TRBD2	ASSPLSPGTSTREQY
TRBV27	TRBJ1-1	-	ASSTYAVTEAF
TRBV11-2	TRBJ2-2	-	ASSFRFRQENTGELF
TRBV7-8	TRBJ2-4	TRBD1	ASSLATGGYPTNIQY
TRBV5-1	TRBJ2-3	-	ASSPFTSADTQY
TRBV21-1	TRBJ1-1	-	ASSKEPPLPNTEAF
TRBV28	TRBJ1-4	TRBD1	ASTLIGQEEKLF
TRBV29-1	TRBJ2-7	-	SVGGQRDEQY
TRBV28	TRBJ1-2	-	ASSFGFEGRSGYT
TRBV7-8	TRBJ1-5	TRBD1	ASSGGTGDSNQPQH
TRBV6-4	TRBJ2-2	-	ASSDSFYTGELF
TRBV7-9	TRBJ2-1	-	ASSLARDNEQF
TRBV7-8	TRBJ1-5	TRBD1	ASSLRGDSHSNQPQH
TRBV18	TRBJ1-1	-	ASSPNMNTEAF
TRBV11-2	TRBJ2-1	TRBD2	ASSPPGGFYNEQF
TRBV27	TRBJ1-4	-	ASRNRERKEKLF
TRBV5-6	TRBJ1-5	TRBD1	ASSFGNPQGYSNQPQH
TRBV4-1	TRBJ2-3	TRBD2	ASGSPGLAGDTQY
TRBV7-8	TRBJ2-2	-	ASSMGGNTGELF
TRBV6-5	TRBJ2-5	-	ASSPNRGGRETQY
TRBV27	TRBJ2-3	-	ASTRYRDFGTDTQY
TRBV7-8	TRBJ1-2	-	ASSLGFSNYGYT
TRBV30	TRBJ2-3	TRBD1	AWSIRGNTQY